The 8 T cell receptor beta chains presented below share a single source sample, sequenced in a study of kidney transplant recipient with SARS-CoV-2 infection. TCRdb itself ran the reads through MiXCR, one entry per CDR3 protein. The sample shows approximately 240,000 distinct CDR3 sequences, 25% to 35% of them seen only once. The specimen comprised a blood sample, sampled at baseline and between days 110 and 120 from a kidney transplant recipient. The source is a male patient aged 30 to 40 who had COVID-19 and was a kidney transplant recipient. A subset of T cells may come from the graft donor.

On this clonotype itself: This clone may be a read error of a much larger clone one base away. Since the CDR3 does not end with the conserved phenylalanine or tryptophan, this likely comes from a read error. CDR3 in amino acids: CASSSPSGGPGEQYL. The CDR3 DNA reads as TGTGCCAGCAGTTCCCCCTCCGGGGGGCCGGGAGAGCAGTACCTC. The chain employs TRBV6-5 and TRBJ2-5; D perhaps matches TRBD2 (7 bases). With 4 bases removed from V and 11 bases from J, the gap between germline ends came to 23 bases. Germline values: CDR1 MNHEY, CDR2 SVGAGI. The CDR3 is 15 residues long.

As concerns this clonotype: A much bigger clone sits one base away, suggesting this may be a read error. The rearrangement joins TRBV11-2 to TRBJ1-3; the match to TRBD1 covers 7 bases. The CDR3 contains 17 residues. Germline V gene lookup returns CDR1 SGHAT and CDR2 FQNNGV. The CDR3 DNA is TGTGCCAGCAGCGGCCTGACAGGGCCGAGCTCTGGAAACGCCATATATTTT. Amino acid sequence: CASSGLTGPSSGNAIYF. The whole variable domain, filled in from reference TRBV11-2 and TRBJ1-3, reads EAGVAQSPRYKIIEKRQSVAFWCNPISGHATLYWYQQILGQGPKLLIQFQNNGVVDDSQLPKDRFSAERLKGVDSTLKIQPAKLEDSAVYLCASSGLTGPSSGNAIYFGEGSWLTVV.

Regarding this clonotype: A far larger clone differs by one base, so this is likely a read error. DNA of the CDR3: TGTGCCAGCAGGTTAGTGAGCTCCTACGAGCAGTACTTC. It is translated as CASRLVSSYEQYF. This rearrangement joins TRBV6-7 to TRBJ2-7, with no clear D. TRBV6-7 is an open reading frame, and its role is uncertain. The CDR3 loop spans 13 amino acids. V lost 6 bases to trimming and J lost 0 bases, with 9 bases between them.

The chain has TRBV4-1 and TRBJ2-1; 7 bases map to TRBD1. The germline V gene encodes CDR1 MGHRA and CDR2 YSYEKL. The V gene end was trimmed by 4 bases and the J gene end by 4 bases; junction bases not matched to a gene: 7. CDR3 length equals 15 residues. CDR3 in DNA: TGCGCCAGCAGCCTAGTACAGGGGCGATACAATGAGCAGTTCTTC. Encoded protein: CASSLVQGRYNEQFF.

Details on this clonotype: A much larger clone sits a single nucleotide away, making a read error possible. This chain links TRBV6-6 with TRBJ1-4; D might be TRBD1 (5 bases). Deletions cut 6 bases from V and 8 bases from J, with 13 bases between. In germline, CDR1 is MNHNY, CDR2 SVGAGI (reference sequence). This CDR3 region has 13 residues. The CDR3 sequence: CASSSREREKLFF. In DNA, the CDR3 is TGTGCCAGCAGCAGCAGGGAGCGGGAAAAACTGTTTTTT.

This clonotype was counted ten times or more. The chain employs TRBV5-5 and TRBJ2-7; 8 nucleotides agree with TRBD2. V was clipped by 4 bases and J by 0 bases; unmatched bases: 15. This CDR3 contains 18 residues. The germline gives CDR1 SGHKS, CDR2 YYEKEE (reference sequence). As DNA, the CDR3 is TGTGCCAGCAGCCTGGCAAGTCTAGCGGGCCTTTCCTCCTACGAGCAGTACTTC. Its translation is CASSLASLAGLSSYEQYF.

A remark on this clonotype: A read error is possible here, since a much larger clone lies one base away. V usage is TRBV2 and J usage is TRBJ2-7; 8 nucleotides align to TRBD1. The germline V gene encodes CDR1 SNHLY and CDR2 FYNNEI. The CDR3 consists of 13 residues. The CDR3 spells CANSIRTGNEQYF. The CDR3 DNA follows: TGTGCCAACAGTATACGGACAGGGAACGAGCAGTACTTC.

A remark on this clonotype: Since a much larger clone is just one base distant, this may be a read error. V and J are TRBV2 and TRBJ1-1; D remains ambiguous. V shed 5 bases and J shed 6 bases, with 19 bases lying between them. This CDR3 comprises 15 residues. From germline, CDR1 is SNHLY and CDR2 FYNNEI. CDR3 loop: CASSSDPRSYAEAFF. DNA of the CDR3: TGTGCCAGCAGTTCAGACCCGAGGTCGTACGCTGAAGCTTTCTTT.